The 18 T cell receptor beta chains reported below all come from one sample, sequenced in a study of a mutant IDH1 vaccine in newly diagnosed glioma. These receptors' antigens are unknown. Documented time point: week 23, last vaccination. Doses of 300 ug of mutant IDH1 20-mer peptide were given with topical imiquimod. TCRdb's copy holds only in-frame clones and misses some; the assay was immunoSEQ multiplex PCR. The sample records 58,000 or so clones, around 87% being singletons. Source: PBMCs, taken from a glioma patient whose treatment included an IDH1 peptide vaccine. The source is a man aged 35 to 55 with glioma.

This clone was observed a handful of times. The chain combines TRBV30 with TRBJ1-4; D is undetermined. The CDR3 is made up of 18 amino acids. The V gene's germline CDR1 is GTSNPN and CDR2 SVGIG (reference sequence). V lost 5 bases to trimming and J lost 0 bases, with 22 bases between them. The CDR3: CAWDPPDLRTATNEKLFF. The CDR3 DNA follows: TGTGCCTGGGACCCGCCGGATCTTAGGACCGCAACTAATGAAAAACTGTTTTTT.

The chain is built from TRBV19 and TRBJ2-7; 10 nucleotides line up with TRBD2. The CDR3 is 14 residues long. Per germline, CDR1 LNHDA and CDR2 SQIVND (reference sequence). The V and J ends lost 7 bases and 5 bases, in that order; junction bases with no gene match: 8. The CDR3 loop reads CASNEREGRNEQYF. The CDR3 region has the DNA TGTGCCAGTAATGAGCGGGAGGGCCGGAACGAGCAGTACTTC.

J is TRBJ2-1 and V is TRBV27; 11 nucleotides agree with TRBD2. The V segment lost 5 bases and the J segment 7 bases; nucleotides outside the gene matches: 7. This CDR3 has 15 amino acids. Germline loops: CDR1 MNHEY, CDR2 SMNVEV (reference sequence). The CDR3: CASSATSGSWNEQFF. The CDR3, as DNA: TGTGCCAGCAGTGCCACTAGCGGGAGTTGGAATGAGCAGTTCTTC.

The J gene is TRBJ2-6, the V gene TRBV2; TRBD2 is a possible D gene (5 bases). CDR1 SNHLY and CDR2 FYNNEI come from the germline V gene. V lost 1 base, J lost 3 bases, and 10 bases lay in between. CDR3 size: 16 residues. For the CDR3, the DNA is TGTGCCAGCAGTGAAGTGGTAGGACTTGGGGCCAACGTCCTGACTTTC. Protein sequence: CASSEVVGLGANVLTF. Based on the CDR3 plus reference TRBV2 and TRBJ2-6, the full variable domain is EPEVTQTPSHQVTQMGQEVILRCVPISNHLYFYWYRQILGQKVEFLVSFYNNEISEKSEIFDDQFSVERPDGSNFTLKIRSTKLEDSAMYFCASSEVVGLGANVLTFGAGSRLTVL.

This clone came up once. This chain joins TRBV2 and TRBJ1-2; unclear D gene. CDR1 and CDR2 (germline): SNHLY, FYNNEI. The CDR3 has 12 residues. Trimming took off 6 bases at V and 5 bases at J, with 10 bases between the two ends. CDR3 residues: CASRAGVYGYTF. CDR3 DNA sequence: TGTGCCAGCAGAGCGGGAGTATATGGCTACACCTTC.

The chain is built from TRBV19 and TRBJ1-2, with D maybe TRBD1 (5 bases). This CDR3 region has 13 residues. V was clipped by 8 bases and J by 7 bases, with 17 bases between them. The germline V gene encodes CDR1 LNHDA and CDR2 SQIVND (reference sequence). The CDR3 DNA follows: TGTGCCAGTTCCCTAAGGGAGGGACGTGGCTACACCTTC. Amino acid sequence: CASSLREGRGYTF.

The table lists this clone with a count of one. The chain employs TRBV19 and TRBJ2-1; 7 positions match TRBD2. V shed 0 bases and J 4 bases; nucleotides not matched to a gene: 12. The CDR3 length is 18 residues. Germline assignment: CDR1 LNHDA and CDR2 SQIVND (reference sequence). The CDR3 spells CASSIDGPRRGGYNEQFF. In DNA, the CDR3 is TGTGCCAGTAGTATAGATGGCCCAAGGCGCGGGGGATACAATGAGCAGTTCTTC. Looking up the rest from reference TRBV19 and TRBJ2-1 gives the full variable domain: DGGITQSPKYLFRKEGQNVTLSCEQNLNHDAMYWYRQDPGQGLRLIYYSQIVNDFQKGDIAEGYSVSREKKESFPLTVTSAQKNPTAFYLCASSIDGPRRGGYNEQFFGPGTRLTVL.

This chain links TRBV5-1 with TRBJ2-7; D uncertain. The length of the CDR3 is 12 residues. CDR1 is SGHRS, CDR2 YFSETQ, per germline. Trimming removed 3 bases at V and 5 bases at J, with 9 bases between. The CDR3 is CASSSEKNEQYF. The CDR3 region has the DNA TGCGCCAGCAGCTCGGAAAAAAACGAGCAGTACTTC.

The chain uses TRBV10-1 and TRBJ1-5, with 8 bases lining up with TRBD1. The length of the CDR3 is 16 residues. Germline V CDR1 and CDR2: WNHNN, SYGVQD (reference sequence). Trimming at V came to 4 bases and at J to 0 bases, leaving 5 bases not matched to a gene. CDR3 sequence reads: CASSGKTGDSNQPQHF. DNA of the CDR3: TGCGCCAGCAGTGGGAAGACAGGGGATAGCAATCAGCCCCAGCATTTT.

The J gene is TRBJ1-5, the V gene TRBV2; the match to TRBD1 covers 8 bases. CDR3 length equals 14 residues. Germline loops: CDR1 SNHLY, CDR2 FYNNEI. Trimming removed 1 base from V and 5 bases from J; junction bases left unmatched: 1. The CDR3 sequence is CASSEGQGHQPQHF. The CDR3 nucleotides read TGTGCCAGCAGTGAAGGACAGGGGCATCAGCCCCAGCATTTT.

J is TRBJ1-4 and V is TRBV27; no firm D call. The CDR3 is 13 residues long. V lost 3 bases, J lost 8 bases, and 10 bases lay in between. Germline V gives CDR1 MNHEY, CDR2 SMNVEV (reference sequence). The CDR3 nucleotides are TGTGCCAGCAGTTTTGGGGTAGGAGAAAAACTGTTTTTT. Translating it yields CASSFGVGEKLFF. The variable domain in full, with the rest retrieved from reference TRBV27 and TRBJ1-4, is EAQVTQNPRYLITVTGKKLTVTCSQNMNHEYMSWYRQDPGLGLRQIYYSMNVEVTDKGDVPEGYKVSRKEKRNFPLILESPSPNQTSLYFCASSFGVGEKLFFGSGTQLSVL.

V and J are TRBV7-2 and TRBJ2-1; either TRBD1 or TRBD2 may fit D (5 bases each). Germline CDR1 reads SGHTA; CDR2 reads FQGNSA. This CDR3 has 14 residues. The germline V and J ends were trimmed by 3 bases and 12 bases, with 18 bases remaining between them. For the CDR3, the DNA is TGTGCCAGCAGCTTGGGCTCCGGGACCGCTGGGCAGTTCTTC. Amino acids: CASSLGSGTAGQFF.

The J gene is TRBJ1-4, the V gene TRBV10-3, with 7 bases identical to TRBD1. The germline CDR1 and CDR2 sequences are ENHRY and SYGVKD. Trimming cost V 3 bases and J 3 bases; bases outside gene matches: 1. CDR3 length: 14 amino acids. The CDR3 protein is CAISEGGSNEKLFF. CDR3 DNA sequence: TGTGCCATCAGTGAAGGGGGCTCTAATGAAAAACTGTTTTTT.

This clone came up a few times. This sequence joins TRBV18 and TRBJ2-2, with 9 bases matching TRBD1. Unmatched junction bases numbered 6, after V lost 2 bases and J lost 2 bases. Germline values: CDR1 KGHSH, CDR2 LQKENI. This CDR3 is built from 17 residues. CDR3 residues: CASSPWDRAPNTGELFF. In DNA form, the CDR3 reads TGTGCCAGCTCACCATGGGACAGGGCTCCTAACACCGGGGAGCTGTTTTTT.

The chain joins TRBV21-1 to TRBJ2-5; the table gives TRBD1 as D, unverified against the DNA. TRBV21-1 is listed as a pseudogene. This CDR3 has 15 amino acids. CDR3 protein: CASSPDTAPQETQYF. Here the CDR3 DNA reads TGTGCCAGCAGCCCCGACACCGCACCCCAAGAGACCCAGTACTTC.

This chain uses TRBV6-5 with TRBJ1-5; D is unclear. CDR3 length equals 13 residues. Germline V gene lookup returns CDR1 MNHEY and CDR2 SVGAGI. V was clipped by 7 bases and J by 1 base, with 8 bases between them. CDR3 protein: CASTGESNQPQHF. DNA of the CDR3: TGTGCCAGCACCGGGGAAAGCAATCAGCCCCAGCATTTT.

The J gene is TRBJ2-7, the V gene TRBV18; D gene uncertain. Looked up from germline, CDR1 is KGHSH and CDR2 is LQKENI. With 3 bases removed from V and 2 bases from J, the gap between germline ends came to 14 bases. This CDR3 spans 15 amino acids. The CDR3 region is CASSPPVATAYEQYF. As DNA, the CDR3 is TGTGCCAGCTCACCCCCGGTGGCTACAGCCTACGAGCAGTACTTC.

This clone was detected a few times. V and J are TRBV5-4 and TRBJ2-5; D ambiguous. Trimming cost V 4 bases and J 2 bases, with 21 bases left between them. The CDR3 spans 17 residues. CDR1 SGHNT and CDR2 YYREEE come from the germline V gene (reference sequence). CDR3 sequence reads: CASSAQDVPALQETQYF. CDR3 bases: TGTGCCAGCAGCGCCCAGGATGTGCCAGCCTTACAAGAGACCCAGTACTTC.